Below, one T cell receptor beta chain is given with its context. This specimen belongs to a study of cytotoxic CD8 clonotypes in ibrutinib-treated CLL. Study-wide background: Responses comprised 25 or so partial and 2 complete; at median approximately 68 months, about 15 remained remitted and about twelve progressed.

Data came from immunoSEQ multiplex PCR; TCRdb stores just in-frame clones and leaves some out. The sample shows around 10,000 clones, roughly 83% of them seen only once. Genomic DNA for TCR beta libraries, around 2 micrograms, came from cryopreserved PBMCs. CDR1 and CDR2 from the germline V gene are SGHTA and FQGTGA. This CDR3 comprises 13 residues. The ends were cut back, 5 bases at V and 4 bases at J, with 11 bases in the middle. The source of this sequence is a human donor with chronic lymphocytic leukemia. The V and J genes are TRBV7-3 and TRBJ1-1; D unresolved. The input for sequencing was PBMCs, taken at disease progression, from a patient treated with ibrutinib. The CDR3 is CASSKFPGTEAFF. CDR3 DNA sequence: TGTGCCAGCAGCAAGTTTCCGGGCACTGAAGCTTTCTTT. Full variable domain (rest looked up from reference TRBV7-3 and TRBJ1-1): GAGVSQTPSNKVTEKGKYVELRCDPISGHTALYWYRQSLGQGPEFLIYFQGTGAADDSGLPNDRFFAVRPEGSVSTLKIQRTERGDSAVYLCASSKFPGTEAFFGQGTRLTVV.